These T cell receptor beta chains were read from a single sample in a study of shared clonotypes between healthy human individuals. The method was immunoSEQ multiplex PCR; TCRdb's version includes in-frame clones alone and lacks a portion of them. This repertoire shows around 640,000 clones, roughly 96% found once; its top ten account for less than 0.13%. Sequencing was carried out using naive CD8+ T cells sorted from blood. Receptors originate from a woman in her thirties in good health. The CDR3 runs from the conserved cysteine through the conserved F or W. The order of the fields is clone size, V gene, J gene, D gene, CDR3 protein, CDR3 DNA. D genes are given only for firm matches. Clone sizes are given selectively: once, few, many, or a class where the clone is expanded.

>NA|TRBV2|TRBJ2-6|NA
CASSEALLTSGANVLTF
TGTGCCAGCAGTGAAGCGCTATTAACATCTGGGGCCAACGTCCTGACTTTC
>once|TRBV21-1|TRBJ2-7|NA
CASTQGSASYEQYF
TGTGCCAGCACCCAGGGGAGTGCATCCTACGAGCAGTACTTC
>once|TRBV28|TRBJ2-7|NA
CASTKQGRSYEQYF
TGTGCCAGCACCAAACAGGGTCGATCCTACGAGCAGTACTTC
>NA|TRBV5-6|TRBJ2-1|TRBD2
CASSLGGSFGNEQFF
TGTGCCAGCAGCTTGGGCGGGAGTTTCGGCAATGAGCAGTTCTTC
>NA|TRBV28|TRBJ2-1|TRBD1
CASSSQTGWAHLAFNEQFF
TGTGCCAGCAGTTCCCAGACAGGGTGGGCGCATCTCGCGTTCAATGAGCAGTTCTTC
>NA|TRBV7-6|TRBJ2-2|NA
CASTRDHPTGELFF
TGTGCCAGCACCCGGGACCACCCCACCGGGGAGCTGTTTTTT
>NA|TRBV27|TRBJ2-6|NA
CASSLMHSGANVLTF
TGTGCCAGCAGTTTGATGCACTCTGGGGCCAACGTCCTGACTTTC
>NA|TRBV19|TRBJ1-5|NA
CASSPAAGYSNQPQHF
TGTGCCAGTAGTCCGGCGGCAGGGTATAGCAATCAGCCCCAGCATTTT
>once|TRBV5-6|TRBJ2-5|NA
CASSDEDQETQYF
TGTGCCAGCAGCGACGAGGATCAAGAGACCCAGTACTTC
>NA|TRBV7-8|TRBJ2-1|TRBD2
CASSLGPAGGVYNEQFF
TGTGCCAGCAGCTTAGGCCCAGCGGGAGGAGTATACAATGAGCAGTTCTTC
>NA|TRBV7-9|TRBJ1-1|NA
CASSFPKGGVRDTEAFF
TGTGCCAGCAGCTTCCCTAAGGGCGGGGTACGGGACACTGAAGCTTTCTTT
>NA|TRBV4-1|TRBJ2-7|NA
CASSHYGAEQYF
TGCGCCAGCAGCCATTATGGGGCCGAGCAGTACTTC
>NA|TRBV11-1|TRBJ1-1|NA
CASSLWGGTEAFF
TGTGCCAGCAGCTTGTGGGGAGGCACTGAAGCTTTCTTT
>NA|TRBV6-5|TRBJ1-5|TRBD1
CASSPGQGIQPQHF
TGTGCCAGCAGTCCGGGACAGGGGATTCAGCCCCAGCATTTT
>NA|TRBV7-8|TRBJ2-7|TRBD1
CASSPDRGVEQYF
TGTGCCAGCAGCCCCGACAGGGGAGTCGAGCAGTACTTC
>NA|TRBV28|TRBJ2-1|NA
CASSPEGDLREQFF
TGTGCCAGCAGTCCCGAAGGGGACTTGCGTGAGCAGTTCTTC
>NA|TRBV5-6|TRBJ1-1|TRBD1
CASGAGGTEAFF
TGTGCCAGCGGTGCAGGGGGCACTGAAGCTTTCTTT
>NA|TRBV2|TRBJ2-7|NA
CASRSGFPREYF
TGTGCCAGCAGATCTGGGTTCCCTAGGGAGTACTTC
>NA|TRBV28|TRBJ2-5|NA
CASRAQGRGETQYF
TGTGCCAGCAGAGCACAGGGTCGAGGAGAGACCCAGTACTTC
>few|TRBV6-1|TRBJ1-1|NA
CASRNTEAFF
TGTGCCAGCAGGAACACTGAAGCTTTCTTT
>NA|TRBV7-3|TRBJ2-5|NA
CASSLKGAYQETQYF
TGTGCCAGCAGCTTAAAAGGGGCGTACCAAGAGACCCAGTACTTC
>NA|TRBV28|TRBJ2-7|NA
CARLLLASYEQYF
TGTGCCAGGCTCCTCCTAGCTTCCTACGAGCAGTACTTC
>NA|TRBV25-1|TRBJ2-7|NA
CASSGSGQTEQYF
TGTGCCAGCAGTGGATCGGGACAAACCGAGCAGTACTTC
>NA|TRBV18|TRBJ2-7|NA
CASSLSSSYEQYF
TGTGCCAGCTCCTTATCGTCCTCCTACGAGCAGTACTTC
>NA|TRBV14|TRBJ2-1|NA
CASSQESAGKSYNEQFF
TGTGCCAGCAGCCAAGAGAGTGCGGGAAAGAGCTACAATGAGCAGTTCTTC
>NA|TRBV15|TRBJ2-7|TRBD2
CATSSLPGTRGYEQYF
TGTGCCACCAGCTCACTTCCCGGGACTAGAGGCTACGAGCAGTACTTC
>NA|TRBV20-1|TRBJ2-7|NA
CSAREVYEQYF
TGCAGTGCTAGGGAGGTCTACGAGCAGTACTTC
>NA|TRBV2|TRBJ1-1|TRBD1
CASRHDRVNLNTEAFF
TGTGCCAGCAGACATGACAGGGTCAATTTGAACACTGAAGCTTTCTTT
>NA|TRBV2|TRBJ1-1|NA
CARGGEMNTEAFF
TGTGCCAGAGGGGGAGAAATGAACACTGAAGCTTTCTTT
>NA|TRBV19|TRBJ2-1|NA
CASSMARGNNEQFF
TGTGCCAGTAGTATGGCCCGGGGCAACAATGAGCAGTTCTTC
>NA|TRBV7-9|TRBJ2-7|TRBD2
CASSGGLAGSPIEQYF
TGTGCCAGCAGCGGTGGACTAGCGGGGTCGCCTATCGAGCAGTACTTC
>NA|TRBV7-9|TRBJ1-3|NA
CASSLGGVGGNTIYF
TGTGCCAGCAGCTTAGGCGGGGTTGGTGGAAACACCATATATTTT
>NA|TRBV11-1|TRBJ2-7|NA
CASSGGTDRDSLSYEQYF
TGTGCCAGCAGCGGGGGGACAGACCGGGACTCCTTATCCTACGAGCAGTACTTC
>NA|TRBV13|TRBJ2-7|NA
CASSLSSGPHEQYF
TGTGCCAGCAGCTTAAGTTCAGGGCCTCACGAGCAGTACTTC
>NA|TRBV7-2|TRBJ2-6|TRBD1
CASSPGPGGGGANVLTF
TGTGCCAGCAGCCCTGGGCCAGGGGGCGGTGGGGCCAACGTCCTGACTTTC
>NA|TRBV10-1|TRBJ2-1|NA
CASSESRGLGHEQFF
TGCGCCAGCAGTGAGTCCCGCGGCCTAGGCCACGAGCAGTTCTTC
>NA|TRBV12-5|TRBJ2-7|TRBD2
CASGPLTTSGRVHEQYF
TGTGCTAGTGGTCCACTCACGACTAGCGGGAGGGTCCACGAGCAGTACTTC
>once|TRBV27|TRBJ2-1|NA
CASSSGASEQFF
TGTGCCAGCAGTTCCGGGGCCTCTGAGCAGTTCTTC
>NA|TRBV6-5|TRBJ2-5|NA
CASSYSKWSVEQYF
TGTGCCAGCAGTTACTCGAAATGGAGCGTTGAGCAGTACTTC
>NA|TRBV11-2|TRBJ2-3|TRBD2
CASRPGTSGSTDTQYF
TGTGCCAGCAGACCCGGGACTAGCGGGAGCACAGATACGCAGTATTTT
>NA|TRBV15|TRBJ2-7|TRBD2
CATSSARGSSYEQYF
TGTGCCACCAGCTCGGCGCGGGGGAGCTCCTACGAGCAGTACTTC
>few|TRBV6-1|TRBJ1-1|NA
CASSEVRARGIEAFF
TGTGCCAGCAGTGAAGTTAGGGCCAGGGGAATTGAAGCTTTCTTT
>NA|TRBV28|TRBJ2-7|TRBD1
CASSLGPGGGEQYF
TGTGCCAGCAGTTTGGGTCCAGGGGGCGGCGAGCAGTACTTC
>once|TRBV19|TRBJ2-7|NA
CASSRGYEQYF
TGTGCCTCCAGTCGGGGCTACGAGCAGTACTTC
>NA|TRBV19|TRBJ2-7|NA
CASSIDSYNEQYF
TGTGCCAGTAGTATAGATAGCTATAACGAGCAGTACTTC
>NA|TRBV7-9|TRBJ2-1|NA
CASRGRGLADNEQFF
TGTGCCAGCAGGGGGAGAGGTCTAGCCGACAATGAGCAGTTCTTC
>NA|TRBV19|TRBJ1-5|TRBD1
CASTPGQGAWQPQHF
TGTGCCAGTACCCCGGGACAGGGGGCTTGGCAGCCCCAGCATTTT
>once|TRBV7-9|TRBJ2-7|NA
CASSLETGYEQYF
TGTGCCAGCAGCTTAGAGACAGGTTACGAGCAGTACTTC